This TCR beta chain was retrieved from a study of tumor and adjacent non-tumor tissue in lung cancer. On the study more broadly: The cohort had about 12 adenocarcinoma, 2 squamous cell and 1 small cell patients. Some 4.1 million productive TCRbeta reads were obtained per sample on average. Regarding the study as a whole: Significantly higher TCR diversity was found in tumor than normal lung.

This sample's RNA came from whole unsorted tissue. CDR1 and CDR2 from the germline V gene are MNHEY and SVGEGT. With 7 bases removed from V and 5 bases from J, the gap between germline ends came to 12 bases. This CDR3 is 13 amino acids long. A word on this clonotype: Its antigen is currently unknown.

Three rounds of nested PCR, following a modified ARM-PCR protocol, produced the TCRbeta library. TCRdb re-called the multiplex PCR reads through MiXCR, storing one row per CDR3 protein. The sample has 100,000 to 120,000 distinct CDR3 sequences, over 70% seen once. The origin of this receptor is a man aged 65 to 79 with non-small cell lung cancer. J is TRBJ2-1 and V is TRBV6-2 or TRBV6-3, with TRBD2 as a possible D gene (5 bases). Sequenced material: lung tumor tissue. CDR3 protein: CASNSRVHNEQFF. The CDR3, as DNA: TGTGCCAGCAATTCGAGGGTACACAATGAGCAGTTCTTC.